What follows are 9 T cell receptor beta chains derived from one specimen sequenced in a study of vaccination and CD4 T cells after COVID-19. The Oncomine TCR Beta short-read assay generated sequence data from the DNA of cultured CD4+ T cells. TCRdb reprocessed the PCR reads via MiXCR and lists one record per CDR3 protein. The sample lists about 12,000 distinct CDR3 sequences, less than 70% seen once, with 9.5% to 15% in the top ten. Antigens for these TCRs are unknown. Treatment specified: approximately 10-day PBMC culture with coronavirus spike peptide pools or control peptides (ViraFEST assay). Sequencing was done on a sample of CD4+ T cells from blood, cultured in vitro. The receptor set was obtained from a human donor who had recovered from COVID-19.

This sequence joins TRBV5-6 and TRBJ2-3; 13 nucleotides line up with TRBD2. Trimming at V came to 4 bases and at J to 3 bases, leaving 8 bases not matched to a gene. Germline-derived CDR1 and CDR2 are SGHDT and YYEEEE. There are 17 residues in the CDR3. The DNA of the CDR3 is TGTGCCAGCAGCCGAAGACTAGCGGGAGGATTTACAGATACGCAGTATTTT. Encoded protein: CASSRRLAGGFTDTQYF.

This clonotype has a handful of counts. This rearrangement joins TRBV19 to TRBJ1-2, with D tentatively TRBD1 (6 bases). The CDR3 runs 13 residues. Germline V gene data show CDR1 as LNHDA and CDR2 as SQIVND (reference sequence). V was trimmed by 3 bases and J by 7 bases, leaving 12 bases between them. The CDR3 DNA follows: TGTGCCAGTAGTATCCAACAGGGAGGTGGCTACACCTTC. Encoded protein: CASSIQQGGGYTF. Full variable domain (missing parts from reference TRBV19 and TRBJ1-2): DGGITQSPKYLFRKEGQNVTLSCEQNLNHDAMYWYRQDPGQGLRLIYYSQIVNDFQKGDIAEGYSVSREKKESFPLTVTSAQKNPTAFYLCASSIQQGGGYTFGSGTRLTVV.

This clonotype was found once. The chain uses TRBV30 and TRBJ2-1; D may match TRBD1 or TRBD2 (5 bases each). Trimming shortened V by 2 bases and J by 1 base, and 12 bases separated the two germline ends. This CDR3 has 15 residues. CDR1 and CDR2 (germline): GTSNPN, SVGIG (reference sequence). This CDR3 reads CAWSHHWGSYNEQFF. As DNA, the CDR3 is TGTGCCTGGAGTCACCACTGGGGGTCCTACAATGAGCAGTTCTTC.

The gene calls are TRBV20-1 and TRBJ2-2, with 11 nucleotides matching TRBD2. Germline V lookup: CDR1 DFQATT, CDR2 SNEGSKA (reference sequence). V dropped 5 bases and J dropped 4; count of bases not matched to a gene: 3. The CDR3 has 14 residues. CDR3: CSAPGTSGTGELFF. In DNA form, the CDR3 reads TGCAGTGCTCCCGGGACTAGCGGCACCGGGGAGCTGTTTTTT.

The chain employs TRBV6-2 or TRBV6-3 and TRBJ1-5; TRBD1 is a possible D gene (5 bases). This CDR3 is built from 14 residues. V was clipped by 7 bases and J by 3 bases, with 13 bases between them. Germline V gene sequence: CDR1 MNHEY, CDR2 SVGEGT. CDR3 sequence: CASKAGTLNQPQHF. The CDR3 DNA sequence: TGTGCCAGCAAGGCAGGGACGCTCAATCAGCCCCAGCATTTT.

The chain uses TRBV6-1 and TRBJ1-5, with 8 bases that match TRBD1. V lost 6 bases to trimming and J lost 7 bases; unmatched junction nucleotides: 11. Germline values: CDR1 MNHNS, CDR2 SASEGT. This CDR3 has 15 residues. The CDR3 coding sequence is TGTGCCAGCAGCCAGAACCCGACAGGGGCCCAGCCCCAGCATTTT. It translates to CASSQNPTGAQPQHF.

The V and J genes are TRBV18 and TRBJ2-3; D tentatively fits TRBD1 or TRBD2 (5 bases each). The V and J ends lost 1 base and 0 bases respectively, with 11 bases between them. The CDR3 runs to 16 residues. The V gene's germline CDR1 is KGHSH and CDR2 LQKENI. In DNA form, the CDR3 reads TGTGCCAGCTCACCACGGGACCGCCGTAGCACAGATACGCAGTATTTT. It encodes CASSPRDRRSTDTQYF.

This chain uses TRBV7-2 with TRBJ2-1, with 16 bases matching TRBD2. The germline CDR1 and CDR2 sequences are SGHTA and FQGNSA. The CDR3 runs to 16 residues. V shed 4 bases, J shed 5 bases, and the junction held 2 bases outside the gene matches. CDR3 residues: CASSSGTSGRDNEQFF. CDR3 nucleotides: TGTGCCAGCAGCTCAGGGACTAGCGGGAGGGACAATGAGCAGTTCTTC. The whole variable domain, remainder taken from reference TRBV7-2 and TRBJ2-1, is GAGVSQSPSNKVTEKGKDVELRCDPISGHTALYWYRQSLGQGLEFLIYFQGNSAPDKSGLPSDRFSAERTGGSVSTLTIQRTQQEDSAVYLCASSSGTSGRDNEQFFGPGTRLTVL.

This clonotype was counted once. The CDR3 loop reads CASSGVQGASPLHF. The DNA of the CDR3 is TGTGCCAGCAGCGGTGTCCAGGGGGCGTCACCCCTCCACTTT. This chain uses TRBV5-5 with TRBJ1-6, with 8 bases fitting TRBD1. J was trimmed by 10 bases and V by 4 bases; bases with no gene match: 7. The CDR3 extends over 14 amino acids. Germline V gene data show CDR1 as SGHKS and CDR2 as YYEKEE (reference sequence).